A selection of T cell receptor beta chains follows, all from one sample in a study of T cells in Graves' hyperthyroidism and ophthalmopathy. TCRdb reanalysed the multiplex PCR reads using MiXCR and keeps one entry per CDR3 protein. The repertoire holds 550,000 to 800,000 distinct CDR3 sequences, with approximately 15% as singletons. Sequencing input: blood. The origin of the receptors is a man aged 45 to 65 with Graves' hyperthyroidism. Each CDR3 is given with its conserved first and last residue. D genes are given only for firm matches. The size entry is marked missing in some rows and otherwise reads once, few, many or a size class.

d_gene,abundance,j_gene,v_gene,CDR3nt,CDR3aa
TRBD1,NA,TRBJ2-1,TRBV11-2,TGTGCCAGCAGGCACAGGGGGCTCGATGAGCAGTTCTTC,CASRHRGLDEQFF
TRBD1,many,TRBJ2-1,TRBV27,TGTGCCAGCAGTCCGGGACAGGGGTTCCACAATGAGCAGTTCTTC,CASSPGQGFHNEQFF
NA,few,TRBJ2-7,TRBV10-3,TGTGCCATCAGTGAAGAGGGTCAGGGAGTAGGAGAGCAGTACTTC,CAISEEGQGVGEQYF
NA,NA,TRBJ1-1,TRBV27,TGTGCCAGCAGTTTCGGCGAGGGGTACACTGAAGCTTTCTTT,CASSFGEGYTEAFF
NA,many,TRBJ1-2,TRBV27,TGTGCCAGCAGTCCGAAGACAGCAGCTAACTATGGCTACACCTTC,CASSPKTAANYGYTF
TRBD1,NA,TRBJ2-5,TRBV5-1,TGCGCCAGCAGCTTGGAGCCTACAGGGGTCCAAGAGACCCAGTACTTC,CASSLEPTGVQETQYF
NA,many,TRBJ2-2,TRBV19,TGTGCCAGTAGTATTGCGCAGGGGCGCACCGGGGAGCTGTTTTTT,CASSIAQGRTGELFF
NA,many,TRBJ2-3,TRBV12-3/TRBV12-4,TGTGCCAGCAGTCCTTTGAGGGTCGCAGATACGCAGTATTTT,CASSPLRVADTQYF
TRBD1,many,TRBJ2-7,TRBV28,TGTGCCAGCAGTCCCCTGGGGACAGGTTCGTCTCAGCAGTACTTC,CASSPLGTGSSQQYF
TRBD1,many,TRBJ2-2,TRBV6-2/TRBV6-3,TGTGCCAGCACCTCCGGGCGACAGGGGGCAGCCGGGGAGCTGTTTTTT,CASTSGRQGAAGELFF
TRBD2,many,TRBJ2-7,TRBV27,TGTGCCAGCAGTCCCGGGACTAGCGGGAACCACGAGCAGTACTTC,CASSPGTSGNHEQYF
NA,many,TRBJ1-1,TRBV5-1,TGCGCCAGCAGCTTGGTCTCCCAGGGCGCTGAAGCTTTCTTT,CASSLVSQGAEAFF
NA,many,TRBJ1-3,TRBV11-2,TGTGCCAGCAGCTTATTAGAAGGGGCAGACGGAAACACCATATATTTT,CASSLLEGADGNTIYF
NA,few,TRBJ1-5,TRBV30,TGTGCCTGGAGGGAACCCGGTCAGCCCCAGCATTTT,CAWREPGQPQHF
NA,few,TRBJ1-1,TRBV19,TGTGCCAGTAGAGAGGACAGACCGTTGAACACTGAAGCTTTCTTT,CASREDRPLNTEAFF
NA,NA,TRBJ2-1,TRBV9,TGTGCCAGCAGCGTGTTAACGGCATACAATGAGCAGTTCTTC,CASSVLTAYNEQFF
NA,NA,TRBJ2-4,TRBV18,TGTGCCAGCTCACCGGGGGAGAGGGACATTCAGGACTTC,CASSPGERDIQDF
NA,NA,TRBJ2-7,TRBV7-2,TGTGCCAGCAGCTTACAGTTTAGCGGAGCCTACGAGCAGTACTTC,CASSLQFSGAYEQYF
NA,NA,TRBJ2-1,TRBV7-3,TGTGCCAGCAGCTCGCATTCGGGACTGAACAATGAGCAGTTCTTC,CASSSHSGLNNEQFF